These T cell receptor beta chains were read from a single sample in a study of shared clonotypes between healthy human individuals. This table comes from immunoSEQ multiplex PCR, and its TCRdb copy is limited to in-frame clones, with some not included. Altogether some 550,000 clones are present, 97% being singletons, with the ten largest covering 0.057%. Source material: naive CD4+ T cells sorted from blood. The receptors were sampled from a woman in her 30s in good health. The CDR3 runs from the conserved cysteine through the conserved F or W.

v_gene,j_gene,CDR3aa
TRBV5-1,TRBJ2-7,CASSLAGRTSYEQYF
TRBV11-3,TRBJ2-1,CASSLDLSSLEQFF
TRBV5-6,TRBJ1-1,CASSRNTEAFF
TRBV29-1,TRBJ2-7,CSVGLGSGYEQYF
TRBV10-2,TRBJ2-7,CASRDRGYEQYF
TRBV5-4,TRBJ2-7,CASSTHYEQYF
TRBV11-3,TRBJ2-3,CASSPAGRGSTDTQYF
TRBV4-1,TRBJ2-3,CASSQDRWASGRDTQYF
TRBV6-1,TRBJ2-5,CASLGLAAPETQYF
TRBV10-2,TRBJ2-7,CASSEWGQGSTYEQYF
TRBV5-4,TRBJ1-4,CASSAPTGRDLDEKLFF
TRBV6-5,TRBJ2-7,CASSYSPLGAGYEQYF